These T cell receptor beta chains were read from a single sample in a study of blood T cells in healthy people across ages. TCRdb reprocessed the 5' RACE reads via MiXCR and lists one record per CDR3 protein. The sample lists fewer than 800,000 distinct CDR3 sequences, more than 20% seen once, with more than 7.5% in the top ten. This sample also appeared in a second study, on T cells of mothers and their children.

Sequencing was performed on blood. These receptors were taken from a boy aged 10-17 years in good health. Both conserved end residues are part of each CDR3. The D gene is left open where the match is weak. A row's size may be missing; if present it is once, few, many or a size class.

clone_size j_call d_call v_call cdr3_nt cdr3_aa
few TRBJ2-5 TRBD1 TRBV10-3 TGTGCCATCGGAGCGGGACAGGGGCTCCCGCAGTACTTC CAIGAGQGLPQYF
many TRBJ1-2 - TRBV28 TGTGCCAGCAGTCCACCAACAGGTTTTGGCTACACCTTC CASSPPTGFGYTF
- TRBJ2-7 - TRBV5-1 TGCGCCAGCAGCCCCACAGGGAACTACGAGCAGTACTTC CASSPTGNYEQYF
few TRBJ2-5 - TRBV5-1 TGCGCCAGCAGCTTGGGATTCGGGGCGGGCTACCAAGAGACCCAGTACTTC CASSLGFGAGYQETQYF
- TRBJ2-1 TRBD1 TRBV19 TGTGCCAGTAGTATTGAGCTCGGGACAGGGTCAAATGAGCAGTTCTTC CASSIELGTGSNEQFF
- TRBJ2-7 - TRBV15 TGTGCCACCAGCAGAGACCCGGGGACCTACGAGCAGTACTTC CATSRDPGTYEQYF
- TRBJ2-7 TRBD1 TRBV28 TGTGCCAGCAGTAAGGACAGGGGCGAGCAGTACTTC CASSKDRGEQYF
- TRBJ2-5 TRBD1 TRBV3-1 TGTGCCAGCAGCCAAGGGGACAGGGGGAAGACCCAGTACTTC CASSQGDRGKTQYF
few TRBJ1-2 - TRBV6-5 TGTGCCAGCAGTTCGAAACCGGGACTGTATGGCTACACCTTC CASSSKPGLYGYTF
- TRBJ2-1 - TRBV5-1 TGCGCCAGCAGCCCCGGATTTAGCGGAGTGAACAATGAGCAGTTCTTC CASSPGFSGVNNEQFF
few TRBJ2-1 - TRBV29-1 TGCAGCGTTGATCTATCGAACAATGAGCAGTTCTTC CSVDLSNNEQFF
- TRBJ2-1 - TRBV3-1 TGTGCCAGCAGTACCAAGGACAATGAGCAGTTCTTC CASSTKDNEQFF
few TRBJ2-5 TRBD2 TRBV13 TGTGCCAGCAGCTGGACTAGCGGGGGTCAAGAGACCCAGTACTTC CASSWTSGGQETQYF
once TRBJ2-7 - TRBV20-1 TGCAGTGCTAGAGACCGGGAAAGTTACGAGCAGTACTTC CSARDRESYEQYF
- TRBJ2-4 TRBD2 TRBV29-1 TGCAGCGTTGAAGATACCCCCCCGGGAGCGGGGATCATCGCAGCCAAAAACATTCAGTACTTC CSVEDTPPGAGIIAAKNIQYF
few TRBJ2-1 - TRBV15 TGTGCCACCAGCAGAGAATTGCAGTTCTACAATGAGCAGTTCTTC CATSRELQFYNEQFF
few TRBJ2-1 - TRBV2 TGTGCCAGCAGTGACGGGCCCGCGAGAAACTCCTACAATGAGCAGTTCTTC CASSDGPARNSYNEQFF
few TRBJ2-1 TRBD2 TRBV12-3/TRBV12-4 TGTGCCAGCAGTCCCGGGACTAGCGGGAGAGGCGAGCAGTTCTTC CASSPGTSGRGEQFF
- TRBJ2-2 - TRBV4-1 TGCGCCAGCAGCCAAGATGGCCTCCTGGAGCTGTTTTTT CASSQDGLLELFF
- TRBJ2-5 TRBD2 TRBV11-2 TGTGCCAGCAGCCCTAGGGTAGCGGGGGGTAACCAAGAGACCCAGTACTTC CASSPRVAGGNQETQYF
- TRBJ2-7 TRBD1 TRBV20-1 TGCAGTGCTAGAGTGGACAGGGCGGCCTACGAGCAGTACTTC CSARVDRAAYEQYF
few TRBJ2-3 TRBD2 TRBV29-1 TGCAGCGTACGACGGACTAGCGGCTACACAGATACGCAGTATTTT CSVRRTSGYTDTQYF
- TRBJ1-1 - TRBV7-2 TGTGCCAGCAGCTCCACATTGAACACTGAAGCTTTCTTT CASSSTLNTEAFF
- TRBJ2-5 TRBD1 TRBV25-1 TGTGCCAGCAGAAATACAGGGGGCGGGGAAGAGACCCAGTACTTC CASRNTGGGEETQYF
- TRBJ1-5 - TRBV7-6 TGTGCCAGCAGCTTAAGGACGGGAGACAATCAGCCCCAGCATTTT CASSLRTGDNQPQHF
few TRBJ2-5 - TRBV20-1 TGCAGTGCCCCCGACCGGGACGGATACCAAGAGACCCAGTACTTC CSAPDRDGYQETQYF
- TRBJ2-1 TRBD2 TRBV27 TGTGCCAGCAGTTGGACTAGCGGGAGGAATGAGCAGTCCTTC CASSWTSGRNEQSF
- TRBJ2-3 - TRBV11-2 TGTGCCAGCAGCCACAGGGCGAGCACAGATACGCAGTATTTT CASSHRASTDTQYF
- TRBJ2-5 - TRBV6-6 TGTGCCAGCAGAGGCGGGACAGCACAAGGGACCCAGTACTTC CASRGGTAQGTQYF
- TRBJ2-5 - TRBV29-1 TGCAGCGTTGAGTTTCTAGGGTACGAGCAGCACTTC CSVEFLGYEQHF
- TRBJ2-2 TRBD1 TRBV6-2/TRBV6-3 TGTGCCAGCAGTGACGGCCGGGACAGGGGGCGGACCGGGGAGCTGTTTTTT CASSDGRDRGRTGELFF
- TRBJ2-5 - TRBV9 TGTGCCAGCAGCGCGGTACTTGGGGCGGAGACCCAGTACTTC CASSAVLGAETQYF
- TRBJ1-1 - TRBV14 TGTGCCAGCAGCCTTGACCCGGCACCTGAAGCTTCCTTT CASSLDPAPEASF
few TRBJ2-1 TRBD2 TRBV28 TGTGCCAGCAGTGGTGTAGCGGGAGGGAGGTCCTGCAATGAGCAGTTCTTC CASSGVAGGRSCNEQFF
- TRBJ2-7 - TRBV7-2 TGTGCCAGCAGACCAACCTTAGGTTCCTACGAGCAGTACTTC CASRPTLGSYEQYF
- TRBJ1-1 TRBD1 TRBV27 TGTGCCAGCAGTTTGGACAGGGTGTTCACTGAAGCTTTCTTT CASSLDRVFTEAFF
- TRBJ2-7 - TRBV9 TGTGCCAGCAGCGTAGGTATTTCCTACGAGCAGTACTTC CASSVGISYEQYF
- TRBJ2-5 TRBD1 TRBV7-2 TGTGCCAGCAGGGGACAGGGGTGGGAGACCCAGTACTTC CASRGQGWETQYF
few TRBJ2-1 - TRBV6-1 TGTGCCAGCACCACCCCCTGGCTAGAAAGTAATGAGCAGTTCTTC CASTTPWLESNEQFF
few TRBJ1-1 - TRBV6-5 TGTGCCAGCACGAGTCTGGGGGGATTCAACACTGAAGCTTTCTTT CASTSLGGFNTEAFF
- TRBJ1-2 TRBD1 TRBV20-1 TGCAGTGTCCAGGGGGTTAATGGCTACACCTTC CSVQGVNGYTF
- TRBJ2-1 - TRBV29-1 TGCAGCGTTGTGGCTACCTACAATGAGCAGTTCTTC CSVVATYNEQFF
- TRBJ2-7 - TRBV28 TGTGCCAGCAGTTCTTTGCGGCAGCTCCTCTCCTACGAGCAGTACTTC CASSSLRQLLSYEQYF
once TRBJ1-2 - TRBV20-1 TGCAGTGCTAGAGCGTCCGGGGACTATGGCTACACCTTC CSARASGDYGYTF
- TRBJ1-1 - TRBV20-1 TGCAGTGCTTTACTCCGTACCGAGGGAAGGACTGAAGCTTTCTTT CSALLRTEGRTEAFF
few TRBJ2-1 - TRBV3-1 TGTGCCAGCAGCCAATATACCTTGGCAGACAATGAGCAGTTCTTC CASSQYTLADNEQFF
- TRBJ2-5 TRBD2 TRBV2 TGTGCCAGCAGTGAAGAAGCGGGAGGTTCTGCAGTATTGGAGACCCAGTACTTC CASSEEAGGSAVLETQYF
few TRBJ2-7 TRBD1 TRBV9 TGTGCCAGCAGCGTCGGGACAGGACTCTCCTACGAGCAGTACTTC CASSVGTGLSYEQYF
few TRBJ2-5 TRBD2 TRBV7-2 TGTGCCAGCAGCTCAGGACTAGCGATCTCGGGGGAGACCCAGTACTTC CASSSGLAISGETQYF
few TRBJ2-3 - TRBV27 TGTGCCAGCAGATATACCCCTTGGGCAGATACGCAGTATTTT CASRYTPWADTQYF
- TRBJ2-1 TRBD2 TRBV28 TGTGCCAGCAGTTTATTATCCTGGCGCCGGGAGCGGGGGTACAATGAGCAGTTCTTC CASSLLSWRRERGYNEQFF
- TRBJ2-6 - TRBV6-2/TRBV6-3 TGTGCCAGCAAAGGGGGGATTGGCTCTGGGGCCAACGTCCTGACTTTC CASKGGIGSGANVLTF
few TRBJ2-7 - TRBV20-1 TGCAGTGCTAGAGAGGCAGCTAGCTCCTACGAGCAGTACTTC CSAREAASSYEQYF
- TRBJ1-1 - TRBV3-1 TGTGCCAGCAGCCAACCAGGACAGATGAACACTGAAGCTTTCTTT CASSQPGQMNTEAFF
many TRBJ1-1 TRBD1 TRBV28 TGTGCCAGCAGCCCCCCCGACAGGGCCACTGAAGCTTTCTTT CASSPPDRATEAFF
few TRBJ1-1 - TRBV27 TGTGCCAGCAGTTTTTTGGGTGGTGAAGCTTTCTTT CASSFLGGEAFF
- TRBJ1-2 - TRBV20-1 TGCAGTGCTAGGGTTAGCCGAGACCCCTATGGCTACACCTTC CSARVSRDPYGYTF
few TRBJ2-1 - TRBV20-1 TGCAGTGCTATCCGGCGGGGCTTCTCCTACAATGAGCAGTTCTTC CSAIRRGFSYNEQFF
many TRBJ2-5 - TRBV29-1 TGCAGCGTTGTAACCGAAAGGGGAGAGACCCAGTACTTC CSVVTERGETQYF